This is a list of T cell receptor beta chains from one sample in a study of OX40 agonist ivuxolimab in advanced cancers. Method: immunoSEQ multiplex PCR; TCRdb's copy keeps in-frame clones and lacks some. Among about 100,000 clones listed, around 90% were seen once. Source: CD4+ or CD8+ T cells sorted from blood, taken in a trial of the OX40 agonist ivuxolimab. The receptors were sampled from an adult with an advanced solid tumor such as melanoma, head and neck, liver or kidney cancer. Each CDR3 is given with its conserved first and last residue. D genes are given only for firm matches. For some rows the clone size is stated as once, few or many, or as a class when expanded; others skip it.

d_gene | abundance | j_gene | v_gene | CDR3nt | CDR3aa
- | - | TRBJ1-5 | TRBV30 | TGTGCCTGGAACGGGGCGAGCAATCAGCCCCAGCATTTT | CAWNGASNQPQHF
- | - | TRBJ2-7 | TRBV19 | TGTGCCAGTAGTGATACCCCCGGCTACGAGCAGTACTTC | CASSDTPGYEQYF
- | - | TRBJ1-5 | TRBV19 | TGTGCCAGTAGTATGAGGGGTGGCAATCAGCCCCAGCATTTT | CASSMRGGNQPQHF
- | once | TRBJ2-7 | TRBV6-5 | TGTGCCAGCAGTTTCGGGGACTCCTACGAGCAGTACTTC | CASSFGDSYEQYF
- | - | TRBJ1-2 | TRBV19 | TGTGCCAGTAGTACTCGATACTATGGCTACACCTTC | CASSTRYYGYTF
- | - | TRBJ1-2 | TRBV28 | TGTGCCAGCAGTTTAGGAGGGGTTGACTATGGCTACACCTTC | CASSLGGVDYGYTF
TRBD2 | - | TRBJ2-7 | TRBV7-6 | TGTGCCAGCAGCTTAGAGGGCGGGAGGGGTCGCGAGCAGTACTTC | CASSLEGGRGREQYF
- | once | TRBJ1-2 | TRBV19 | TGTGCCAGTAGTATACGGGCTGGGGGGGCGCGTGACTATGGCTACACCTTC | CASSIRAGGARDYGYTF
- | - | TRBJ2-7 | TRBV6-6 | TGTGCCAGCAGTCCGACGACAGGAAGAGTCTACGAGCAGTACTTC | CASSPTTGRVYEQYF
- | - | TRBJ1-3 | TRBV14 | TGTGCCAGCAGCCAAGGTTACATTTCTGGAAACACCATATATTTT | CASSQGYISGNTIYF
- | - | TRBJ2-1 | TRBV28 | TGTGCCAGCAGTTTAAGAGACAGGCACCGTAATGAGCAGTTCTTC | CASSLRDRHRNEQFF
TRBD2 | - | TRBJ2-2 | TRBV19 | TGTGCCAGTAGTATGTGGGCGGGAGCGAACACCGGGGAGCTGTTTTTT | CASSMWAGANTGELFF
TRBD1 | - | TRBJ1-1 | TRBV10-2 | TGCGCCAGCAGAGACAGGGCGATCGAAGGAGCTTTCTTT | CASRDRAIEGAFF
- | - | TRBJ2-1 | TRBV7-9 | TGTGCCAGCAGCAGCCGGGTGAACAATGAGCAGTTCTTC | CASSSRVNNEQFF
- | - | TRBJ2-7 | TRBV7-2 | TGTGCCAGCAGCTTAGCCCGAAACGAGCAGTACTTC | CASSLARNEQYF
- | - | TRBJ1-4 | TRBV19 | TGTGCCAGTAGTAGCAGATTTGATGAAAAACTGTTTTTT | CASSSRFDEKLFF
- | - | TRBJ2-5 | TRBV7-2 | TGTGCCAGCAGCGGGAGCAGGGAGACCCAGTACTTC | CASSGSRETQYF
- | few | TRBJ2-7 | TRBV6-1 | TGTGCCAGCAGTGGTGAGACTGGTAGTAAGCAGTACTTC | CASSGETGSKQYF
TRBD1 | - | TRBJ2-7 | TRBV29-1 | TGCAGCGTTTCACCACAGGGGCTCGAGCAGTACTTC | CSVSPQGLEQYF
- | - | TRBJ2-7 | TRBV18 | TGTGCCAGCTCACCGGCGGTCCGCTACGAGCAGTACTTC | CASSPAVRYEQYF
- | medium-sized | TRBJ2-1 | TRBV7-2 | TGTGCCAGCAGCCCTCAAGCAGAGCAGTTCTTC | CASSPQAEQFF
- | - | TRBJ1-1 | TRBV5-6 | TGTGCCAGCAGCCTATGGACTGGTCTGGTTTTTTCGGCTTTCTTT | CASSLWTGLVFSAFF
TRBD1 | few | TRBJ1-2 | TRBV7-2 | TGTGCCAGCAGCTCGAGGACAGGGATAAGTGGCTACACCTTC | CASSSRTGISGYTF
TRBD1 | - | TRBJ2-2 | TRBV28 | TGTGCCAGCAGTTCGACAGGGGACACCGGGGAGCTGTTTTTT | CASSSTGDTGELFF